This T cell receptor (beta chain) was obtained from a study of T cells in tuberculosis. Study as a whole: Sequenced TCRs come from CD1B-GMM tetramer-binding T cells. Blood was taken before or within 7 days of anti-tuberculosis therapy.

Sequenced by immunoSEQ multiplex PCR; TCRdb stores in-frame clones only, minus some. This table has about 33,000 clones, approximately 90% appearing once. Trimming at V came to 0 bases and at J to 0 bases, leaving 2 bases not matched to a gene. Per germline, CDR1 SGHAT and CDR2 FQNNGV. The CDR3 is 16 residues long. Stated time point: new active TB diagnosis, blood taken before or within 7 days of starting treatment. On average roughly 90,000 T cells per donor were immunosequenced. The sequences come from PBMCs, collected at tuberculosis diagnosis. This clonotype was sampled from an adult with tuberculosis. The chain couples TRBV11-2 to TRBJ2-1; the match to TRBD1 covers 7 bases. CDR3 residues: CASSLEWDSSYNEQFF. The CDR3 DNA reads TGTGCCAGCAGCTTAGAATGGGACAGCTCCTACAATGAGCAGTTCTTC.